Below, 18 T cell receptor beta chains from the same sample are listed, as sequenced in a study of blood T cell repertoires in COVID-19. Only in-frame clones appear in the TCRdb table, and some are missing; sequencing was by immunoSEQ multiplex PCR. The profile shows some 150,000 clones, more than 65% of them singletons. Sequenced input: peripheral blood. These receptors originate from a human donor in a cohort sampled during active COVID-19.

The CDR3 DNA reads as TGTGCCAGCAGGCCCCCAGGGGGCGCCCAGGGCTACACCTTC. It specifies CASRPPGGAQGYTF. The chain is built from TRBV28 and TRBJ1-2, with TRBD1 matching over 8 bases. This CDR3 is 14 amino acids long. V was pared by 6 bases and J by 8 bases, with 11 bases of the junction left unmatched. Germline values: CDR1 MDHEN, CDR2 SYDVKM.

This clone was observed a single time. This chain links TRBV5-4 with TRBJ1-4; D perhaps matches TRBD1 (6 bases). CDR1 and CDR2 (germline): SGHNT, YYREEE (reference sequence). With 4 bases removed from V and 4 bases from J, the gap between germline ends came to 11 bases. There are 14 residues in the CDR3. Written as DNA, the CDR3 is TGTGCCAGCAGCCCAGGGGCCCGTAATGAAAAACTGTTTTTT. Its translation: CASSPGARNEKLFF.

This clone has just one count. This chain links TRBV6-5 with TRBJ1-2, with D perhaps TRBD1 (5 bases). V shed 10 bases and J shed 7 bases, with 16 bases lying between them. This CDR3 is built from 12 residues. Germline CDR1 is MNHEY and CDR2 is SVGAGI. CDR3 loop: CATTGTGSGYTF. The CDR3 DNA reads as TGTGCCACCACCGGGACCGGGAGTGGCTACACCTTC.

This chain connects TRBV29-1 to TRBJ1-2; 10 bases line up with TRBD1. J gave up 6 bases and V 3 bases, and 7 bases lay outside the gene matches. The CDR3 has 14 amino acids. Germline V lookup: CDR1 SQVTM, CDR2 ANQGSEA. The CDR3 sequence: CSVEGTGEGDGYTF. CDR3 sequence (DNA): TGCAGCGTTGAGGGGACAGGGGAAGGGGATGGCTACACCTTC.

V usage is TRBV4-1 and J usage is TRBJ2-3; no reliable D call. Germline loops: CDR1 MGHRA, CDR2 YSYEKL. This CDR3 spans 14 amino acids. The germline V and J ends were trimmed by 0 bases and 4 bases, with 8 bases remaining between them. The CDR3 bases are TGCGCCAGCAGCCAAGACCGGTCCGCAGATACGCAGTATTTT. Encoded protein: CASSQDRSADTQYF.

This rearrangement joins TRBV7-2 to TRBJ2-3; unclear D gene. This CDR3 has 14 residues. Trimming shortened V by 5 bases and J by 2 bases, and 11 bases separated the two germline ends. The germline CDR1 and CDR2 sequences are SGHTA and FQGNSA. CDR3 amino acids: CASSLRSLTDTQYF. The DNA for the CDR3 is TGTGCCAGCAGCCTGAGGTCTCTCACAGATACGCAGTATTTT.

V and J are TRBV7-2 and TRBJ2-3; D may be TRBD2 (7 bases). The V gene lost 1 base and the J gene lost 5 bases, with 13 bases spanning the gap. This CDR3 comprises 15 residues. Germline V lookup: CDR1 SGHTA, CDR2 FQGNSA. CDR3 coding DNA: TGTGCCAGCAGCTTAGGGGGGGGGCGACGAGATACGCAGTATTTT. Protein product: CASSLGGGRRDTQYF.

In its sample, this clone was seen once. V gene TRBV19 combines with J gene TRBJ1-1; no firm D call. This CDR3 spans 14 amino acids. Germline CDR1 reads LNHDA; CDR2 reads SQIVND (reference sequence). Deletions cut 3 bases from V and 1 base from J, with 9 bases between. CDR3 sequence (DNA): TGTGCCAGTAGTATTACCCCAGGGAACACTGAAGCTTTCTTT. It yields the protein CASSITPGNTEAFF.

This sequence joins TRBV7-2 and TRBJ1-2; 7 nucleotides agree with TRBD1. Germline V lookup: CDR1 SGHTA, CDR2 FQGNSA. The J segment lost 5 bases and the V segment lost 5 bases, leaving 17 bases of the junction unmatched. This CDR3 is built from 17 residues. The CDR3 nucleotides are TGTGCCAGCAGCGTAAACCAGATCCGGGACAGCCTTTATGGCTACACCTTC. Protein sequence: CASSVNQIRDSLYGYTF.

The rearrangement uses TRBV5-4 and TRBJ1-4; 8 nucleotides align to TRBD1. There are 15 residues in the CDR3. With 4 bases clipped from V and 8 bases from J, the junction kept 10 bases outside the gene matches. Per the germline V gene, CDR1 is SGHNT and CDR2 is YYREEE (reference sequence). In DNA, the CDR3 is TGTGCCAGCAGCCCAGACAGGGGAAGTGGGGAAAAACTGTTTTTT. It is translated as CASSPDRGSGEKLFF. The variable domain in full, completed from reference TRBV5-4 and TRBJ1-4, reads ETGVTQSPTHLIKTRGQQVTLRCSSQSGHNTVSWYQQALGQGPQFIFQYYREEENGRGNFPPRFSGLQFPNYSSELNVNALELDDSALYLCASSPDRGSGEKLFFGSGTQLSVL.

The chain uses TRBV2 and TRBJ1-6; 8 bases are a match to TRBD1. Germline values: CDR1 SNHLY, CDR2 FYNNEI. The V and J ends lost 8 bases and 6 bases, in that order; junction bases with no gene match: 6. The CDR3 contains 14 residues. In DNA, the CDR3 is TGTGCCAGCGGAGAACAGGGGGGTAATTCACCCCTCCACTTT. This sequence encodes CASGEQGGNSPLHF.

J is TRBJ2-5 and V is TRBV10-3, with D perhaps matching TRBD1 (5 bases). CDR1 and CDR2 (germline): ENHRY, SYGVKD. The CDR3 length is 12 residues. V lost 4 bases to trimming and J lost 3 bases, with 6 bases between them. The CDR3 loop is CAISGQKETQYF. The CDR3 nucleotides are TGTGCCATCAGTGGACAGAAAGAGACCCAGTACTTC.

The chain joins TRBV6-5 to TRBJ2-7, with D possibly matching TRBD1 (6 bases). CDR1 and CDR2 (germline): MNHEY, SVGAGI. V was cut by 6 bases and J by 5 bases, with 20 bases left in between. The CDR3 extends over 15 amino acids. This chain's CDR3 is CASSYAKQGNHEQYF. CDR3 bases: TGTGCCAGCAGCTATGCTAAACAGGGAAACCACGAGCAGTACTTC.

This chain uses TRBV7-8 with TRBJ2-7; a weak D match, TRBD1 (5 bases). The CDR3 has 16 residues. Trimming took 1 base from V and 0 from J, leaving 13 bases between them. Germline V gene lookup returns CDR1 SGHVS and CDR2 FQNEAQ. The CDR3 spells CASSLVGASISYEQYF. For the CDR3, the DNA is TGTGCCAGCAGCTTAGTTGGGGCCTCTATCTCCTACGAGCAGTACTTC.

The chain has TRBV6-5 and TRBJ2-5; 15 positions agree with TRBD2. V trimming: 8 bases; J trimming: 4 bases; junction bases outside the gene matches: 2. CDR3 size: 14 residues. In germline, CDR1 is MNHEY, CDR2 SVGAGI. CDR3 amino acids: CASRGLAGGETQYF. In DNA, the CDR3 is TGTGCCAGCCGGGGACTAGCGGGGGGAGAGACCCAGTACTTC.

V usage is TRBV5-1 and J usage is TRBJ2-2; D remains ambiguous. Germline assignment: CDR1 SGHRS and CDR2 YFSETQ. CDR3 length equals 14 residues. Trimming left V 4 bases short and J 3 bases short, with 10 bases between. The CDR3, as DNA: TGCGCCAGCAGCCACAAAACGTACACCGGGGAGCTGTTTTTT. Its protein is CASSHKTYTGELFF.

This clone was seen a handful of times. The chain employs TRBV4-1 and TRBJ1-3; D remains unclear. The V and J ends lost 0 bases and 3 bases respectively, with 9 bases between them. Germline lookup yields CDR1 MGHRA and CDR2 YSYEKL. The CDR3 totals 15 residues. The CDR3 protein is CASSQDIYSGNTIYF. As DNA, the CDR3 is TGCGCCAGCAGCCAAGATATATACAGTGGAAACACCATATATTTT.

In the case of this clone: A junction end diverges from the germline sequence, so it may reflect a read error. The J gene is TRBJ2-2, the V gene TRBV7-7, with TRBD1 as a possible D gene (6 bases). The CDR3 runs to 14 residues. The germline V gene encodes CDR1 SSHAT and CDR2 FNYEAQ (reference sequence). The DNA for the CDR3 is TGTGCTAGCACAACAGGGCTTGGGACCGGGGAGCTGTTTTTT. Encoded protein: CASTTGLGTGELFF.